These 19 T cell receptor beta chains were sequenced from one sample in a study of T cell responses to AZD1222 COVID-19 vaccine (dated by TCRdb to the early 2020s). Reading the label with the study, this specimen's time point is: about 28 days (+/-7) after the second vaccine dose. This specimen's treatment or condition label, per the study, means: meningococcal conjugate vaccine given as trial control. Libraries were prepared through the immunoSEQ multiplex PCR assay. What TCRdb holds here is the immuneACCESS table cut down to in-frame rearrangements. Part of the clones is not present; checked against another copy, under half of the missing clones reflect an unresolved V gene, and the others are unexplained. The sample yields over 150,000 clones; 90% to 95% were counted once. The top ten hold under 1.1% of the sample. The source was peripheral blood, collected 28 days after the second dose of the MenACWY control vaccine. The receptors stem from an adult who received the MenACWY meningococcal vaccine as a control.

CDR3 sequence: CASRSRTGGYQPQHF. Here the CDR3 DNA reads TGTGCCAGCAGGTCCCGGACAGGGGGATATCAGCCCCAGCATTTT. The chain is built from TRBV28 and TRBJ1-5, with TRBD1 identical over 10 bases. The germline V gene has CDR1 MDHEN and CDR2 SYDVKM. The V gene end was trimmed by 6 bases and the J gene end by 5 bases; junction bases not matched to a gene: 7. This CDR3 has 15 amino acids.

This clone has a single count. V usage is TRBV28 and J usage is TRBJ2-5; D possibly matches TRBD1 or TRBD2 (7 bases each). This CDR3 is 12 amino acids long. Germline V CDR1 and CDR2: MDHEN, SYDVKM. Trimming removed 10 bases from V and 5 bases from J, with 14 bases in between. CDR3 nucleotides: TGTGCCATCAGGGGGGGCTCCGAGACCCAGTACTTC. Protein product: CAIRGGSETQYF.

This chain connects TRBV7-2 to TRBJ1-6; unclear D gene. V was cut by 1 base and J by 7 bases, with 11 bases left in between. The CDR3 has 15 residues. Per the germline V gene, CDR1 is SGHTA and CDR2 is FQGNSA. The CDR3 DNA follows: TGTGCCAGCAGCTTAGACCTCGGACGAAATTCACCCCTCCACTTT. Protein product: CASSLDLGRNSPLHF.

The CDR3, as DNA: TGTGCCAGCTTAAACCGGGGGCGGGGAGAAGCTTTCTTT. Amino acids: CASLNRGRGEAFF. The J gene is TRBJ1-1, the V gene TRBV5-6; possibly TRBD1 for D (6 bases). V lost 7 bases, J lost 8 bases, and 18 bases lay in between. The V gene's germline CDR1 is SGHDT and CDR2 YYEEEE. This CDR3 spans 13 amino acids.

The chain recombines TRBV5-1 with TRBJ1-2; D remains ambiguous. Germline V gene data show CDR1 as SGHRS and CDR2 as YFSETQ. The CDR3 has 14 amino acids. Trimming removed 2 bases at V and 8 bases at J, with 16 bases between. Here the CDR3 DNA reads TGCGCCAGCAGCTTTCTGGGCTCGCGAGAAGGCTACACCTTC. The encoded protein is CASSFLGSREGYTF.

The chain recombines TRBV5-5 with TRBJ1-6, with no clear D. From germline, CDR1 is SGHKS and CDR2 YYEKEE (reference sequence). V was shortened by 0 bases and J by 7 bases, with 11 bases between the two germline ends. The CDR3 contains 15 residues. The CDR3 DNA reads TGTGCCAGCAGCTTGGCCCCGGTTGGGAATTCACCCCTCCACTTT. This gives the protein CASSLAPVGNSPLHF. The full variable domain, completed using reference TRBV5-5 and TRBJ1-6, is DAGVTQSPTHLIKTRGQQVTLRCSPISGHKSVSWYQQVLGQGPQFIFQYYEKEERGRGNFPDRFSARQFPNYSSELNVNALLLGDSALYLCASSLAPVGNSPLHFGNGTRLTVT.

The CDR3 region is CASRLVKGSSYEQYF. In nucleotides, the CDR3 is TGTGCAAGTCGCTTAGTGAAGGGGAGCTCCTACGAGCAGTACTTC. J is TRBJ2-7 and V is TRBV12-2. TRBV12-2 is annotated as a pseudogene. This CDR3 is built from 15 residues.

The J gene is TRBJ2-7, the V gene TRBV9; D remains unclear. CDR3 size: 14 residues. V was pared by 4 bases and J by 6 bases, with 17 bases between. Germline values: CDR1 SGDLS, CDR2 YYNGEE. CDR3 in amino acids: CASSSRSDSSEQYF. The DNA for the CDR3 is TGTGCCAGCAGCTCAAGGAGCGACTCATCCGAGCAGTACTTC.

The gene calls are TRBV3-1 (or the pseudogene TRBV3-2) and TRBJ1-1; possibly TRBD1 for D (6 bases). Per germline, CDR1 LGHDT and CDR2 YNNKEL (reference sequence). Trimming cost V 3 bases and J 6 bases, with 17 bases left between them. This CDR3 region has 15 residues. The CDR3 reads CASSQIGGWSAEAFF. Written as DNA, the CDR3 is TGTGCCAGCAGCCAGATAGGGGGGTGGAGCGCTGAAGCTTTCTTT.

CDR3 loop: CASSPRGWDSYNEQFF. The CDR3 DNA reads as TGTGCCAGCAGCCCCAGGGGTTGGGATTCCTACAATGAGCAGTTCTTC. The rearrangement joins TRBV9 to TRBJ2-1, with D tentatively TRBD1 (6 bases). V dropped 4 bases and J dropped 1 base, with 15 bases sitting between them. Germline V gives CDR1 SGDLS, CDR2 YYNGEE. The length of the CDR3 is 16 residues.

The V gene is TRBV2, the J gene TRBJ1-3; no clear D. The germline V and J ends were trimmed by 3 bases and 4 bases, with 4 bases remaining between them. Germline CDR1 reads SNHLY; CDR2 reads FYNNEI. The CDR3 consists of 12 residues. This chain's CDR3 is CASSDKGNTIYF. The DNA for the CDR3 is TGTGCCAGCAGTGACAAAGGAAACACCATATATTTT.

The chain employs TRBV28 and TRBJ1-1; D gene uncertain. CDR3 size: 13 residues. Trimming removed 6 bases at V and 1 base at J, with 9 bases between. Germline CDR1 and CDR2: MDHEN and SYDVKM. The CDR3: CASSPGWNTEAFF. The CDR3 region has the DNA TGTGCCAGCAGCCCCGGGTGGAACACTGAAGCTTTCTTT.

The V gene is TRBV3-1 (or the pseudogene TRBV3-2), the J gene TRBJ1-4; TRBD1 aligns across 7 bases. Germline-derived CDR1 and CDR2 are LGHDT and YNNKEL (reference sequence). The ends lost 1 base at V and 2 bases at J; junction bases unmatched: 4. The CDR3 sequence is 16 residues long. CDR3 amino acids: CASSQARGRTNEKLFF. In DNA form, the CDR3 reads TGTGCCAGCAGCCAAGCGAGGGGGCGGACTAATGAAAAACTGTTTTTT.

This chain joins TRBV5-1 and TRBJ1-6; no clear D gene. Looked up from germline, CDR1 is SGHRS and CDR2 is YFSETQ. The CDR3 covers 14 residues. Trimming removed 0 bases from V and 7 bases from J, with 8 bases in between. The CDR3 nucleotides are TGCGCCAGCAGCTTGGAACGCTTGAATTCACCCCTCCACTTT. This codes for CASSLERLNSPLHF.

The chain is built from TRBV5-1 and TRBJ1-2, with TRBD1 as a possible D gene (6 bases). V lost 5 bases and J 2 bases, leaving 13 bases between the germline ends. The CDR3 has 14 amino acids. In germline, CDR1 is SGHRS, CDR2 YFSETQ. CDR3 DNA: TGCGCCAGCAGGGACAGTACTTTCAACTATGGCTACACCTTC. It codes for CASRDSTFNYGYTF.

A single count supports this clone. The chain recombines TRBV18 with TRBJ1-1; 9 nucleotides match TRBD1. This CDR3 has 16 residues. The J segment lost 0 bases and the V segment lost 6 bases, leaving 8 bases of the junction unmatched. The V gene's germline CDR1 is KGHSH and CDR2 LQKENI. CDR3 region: CASSRTGVVLNTEAFF. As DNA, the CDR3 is TGTGCCAGCTCTCGGACAGGGGTAGTCTTGAACACTGAAGCTTTCTTT.

The CDR3 nucleotides read TGTGCCAGCAGTTACCAACTAGCGGTTTCCTACGAGCAGTACTTC. Translated: CASSYQLAVSYEQYF. The chain recombines TRBV6-5 with TRBJ2-7; 8 bases fit TRBD2. Germline CDR1 reads MNHEY; CDR2 reads SVGAGI. CDR3 length equals 15 residues. The V and J ends lost 2 bases and 1 base, in that order; junction bases with no gene match: 4.

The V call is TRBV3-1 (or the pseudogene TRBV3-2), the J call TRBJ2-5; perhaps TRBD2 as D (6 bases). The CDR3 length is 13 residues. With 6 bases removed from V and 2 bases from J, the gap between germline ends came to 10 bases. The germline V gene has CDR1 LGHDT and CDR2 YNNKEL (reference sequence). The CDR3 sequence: CASSWGRQETQYF. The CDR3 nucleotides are TGTGCCAGCAGTTGGGGGAGGCAAGAGACCCAGTACTTC.

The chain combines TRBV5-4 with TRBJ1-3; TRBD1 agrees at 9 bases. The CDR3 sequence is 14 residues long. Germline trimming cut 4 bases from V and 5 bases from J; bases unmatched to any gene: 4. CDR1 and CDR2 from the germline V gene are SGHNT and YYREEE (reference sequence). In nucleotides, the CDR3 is TGTGCCAGCAGCGAACAGGGGGCAAGAAACACCATATATTTT. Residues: CASSEQGARNTIYF. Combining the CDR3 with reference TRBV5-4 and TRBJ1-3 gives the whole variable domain ETGVTQSPTHLIKTRGQQVTLRCSSQSGHNTVSWYQQALGQGPQFIFQYYREEENGRGNFPPRFSGLQFPNYSSELNVNALELDDSALYLCASSEQGARNTIYFGEGSWLTVV.